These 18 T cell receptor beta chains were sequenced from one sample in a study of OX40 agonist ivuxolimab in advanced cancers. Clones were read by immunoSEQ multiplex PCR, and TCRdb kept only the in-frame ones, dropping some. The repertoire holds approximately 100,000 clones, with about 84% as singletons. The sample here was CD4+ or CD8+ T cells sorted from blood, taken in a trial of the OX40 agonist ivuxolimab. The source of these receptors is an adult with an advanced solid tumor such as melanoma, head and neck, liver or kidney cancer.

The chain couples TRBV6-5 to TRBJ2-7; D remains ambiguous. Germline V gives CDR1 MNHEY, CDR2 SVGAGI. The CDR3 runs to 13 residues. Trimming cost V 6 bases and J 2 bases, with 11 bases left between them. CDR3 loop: CASSRQGPYEQYF. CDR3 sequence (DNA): TGTGCCAGCAGCCGCCAAGGGCCCTACGAGCAGTACTTC.

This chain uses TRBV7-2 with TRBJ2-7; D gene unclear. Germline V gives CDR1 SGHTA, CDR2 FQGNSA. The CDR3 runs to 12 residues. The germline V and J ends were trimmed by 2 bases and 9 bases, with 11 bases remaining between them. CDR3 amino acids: CASSLTSSGQYF. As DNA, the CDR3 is TGTGCCAGCAGCTTAACGTCTTCGGGGCAGTACTTC.

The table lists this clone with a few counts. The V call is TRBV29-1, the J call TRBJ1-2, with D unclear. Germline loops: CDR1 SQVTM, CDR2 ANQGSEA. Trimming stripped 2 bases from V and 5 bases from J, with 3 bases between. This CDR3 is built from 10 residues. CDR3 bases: TGCAGCGTTGAACGGTATGGCTACACCTTC. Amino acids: CSVERYGYTF. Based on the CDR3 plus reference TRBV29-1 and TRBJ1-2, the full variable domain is SAVISQKPSRDICQRGTSLTIQCQVDSQVTMMFWYRQQPGQSLTLIATANQGSEATYESGFVIDKFPISRPNLTFSTLTVSNMSPEDSSIYLCSVERYGYTFGSGTRLTVV.

The CDR3 nucleotides read TGCAGCGTGAAGATGACAGGGGGTTACGAGCAGTACTTC. Residues: CSVKMTGGYEQYF. This sequence joins TRBV29-1 and TRBJ2-7, with 9 positions matching TRBD1. Germline lookup yields CDR1 SQVTM and CDR2 ANQGSEA. The CDR3 contains 13 residues. After removal of 6 bases from V and 4 bases from J, the junction contained 7 bases not matched to a gene.

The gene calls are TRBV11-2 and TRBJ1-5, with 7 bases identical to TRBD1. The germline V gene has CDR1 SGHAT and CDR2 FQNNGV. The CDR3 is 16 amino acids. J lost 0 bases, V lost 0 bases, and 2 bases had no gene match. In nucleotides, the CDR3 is TGTGCCAGCAGCTTAGACGGGACAGCTAGCAATCAGCCCCAGCATTTT. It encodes CASSLDGTASNQPQHF.

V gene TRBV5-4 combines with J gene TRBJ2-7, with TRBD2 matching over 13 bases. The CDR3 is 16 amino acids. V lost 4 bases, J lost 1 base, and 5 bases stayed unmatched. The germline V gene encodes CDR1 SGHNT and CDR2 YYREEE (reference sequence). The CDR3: CASSHTGLAGSYEQYF. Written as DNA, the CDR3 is TGTGCCAGCAGCCATACGGGACTAGCGGGATCCTACGAGCAGTACTTC.

The CDR3 DNA sequence: TGCGCCAGCAGCCAAGCGACAGGGGCACGTACTGAAGCTTTCTTT. Translated: CASSQATGARTEAFF. The chain carries TRBV4-1 and TRBJ1-1, with 8 bases fitting TRBD1. This CDR3 contains 15 residues. CDR1 MGHRA and CDR2 YSYEKL come from the germline V gene. Trimming took 1 base from V and 5 from J; bases not matched to a gene: 6.

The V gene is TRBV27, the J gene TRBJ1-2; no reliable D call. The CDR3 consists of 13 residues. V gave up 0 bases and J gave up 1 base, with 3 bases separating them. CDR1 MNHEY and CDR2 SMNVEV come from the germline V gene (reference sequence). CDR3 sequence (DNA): TGTGCCAGCAGTTTATCACTTAACTATGGCTACACCTTC. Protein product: CASSLSLNYGYTF.

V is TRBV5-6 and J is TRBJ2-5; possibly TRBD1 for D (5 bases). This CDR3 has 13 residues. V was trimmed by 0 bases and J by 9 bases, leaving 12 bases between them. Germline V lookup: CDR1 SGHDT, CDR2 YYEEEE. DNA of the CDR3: TGTGCCAGCAGCTTGGGGTGGGGCCAAGCCCAGTACTTC. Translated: CASSLGWGQAQYF.

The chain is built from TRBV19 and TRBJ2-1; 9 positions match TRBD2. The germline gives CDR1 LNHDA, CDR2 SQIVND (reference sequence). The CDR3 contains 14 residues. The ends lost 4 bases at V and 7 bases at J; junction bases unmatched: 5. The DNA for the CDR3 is TGTGCCAGTAGTAGTCGTAGCGGGGGAAATGAGCAGTTCTTC. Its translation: CASSSRSGGNEQFF.

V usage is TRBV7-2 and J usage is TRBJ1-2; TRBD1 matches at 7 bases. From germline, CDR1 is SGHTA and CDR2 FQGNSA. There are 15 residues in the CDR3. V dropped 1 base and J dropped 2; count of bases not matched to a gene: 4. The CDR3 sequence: CASSLVGQTNYGYTF. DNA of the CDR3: TGTGCCAGCAGCTTAGTGGGACAGACCAACTATGGCTACACCTTC.

The CDR3 spells CASSQLGRLEQYF. DNA for the CDR3: TGCGCCAGCAGCCAACTGGGACGGCTAGAGCAGTACTTC. V is TRBV4-3 and J is TRBJ2-7; D tentatively fits TRBD1 or TRBD2 (5 bases each). Germline V gene lookup returns CDR1 LGHNA and CDR2 YSLEER. This CDR3 contains 13 residues. V was cut by 2 bases and J by 7 bases, with 12 bases left in between.

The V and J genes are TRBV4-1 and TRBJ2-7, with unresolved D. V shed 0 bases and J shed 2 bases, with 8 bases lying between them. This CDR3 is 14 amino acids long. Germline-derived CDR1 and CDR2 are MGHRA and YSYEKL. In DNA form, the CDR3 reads TGCGCCAGCAGCCAAGAGGCGCAGCCCTACGAGCAGTACTTC. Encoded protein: CASSQEAQPYEQYF.

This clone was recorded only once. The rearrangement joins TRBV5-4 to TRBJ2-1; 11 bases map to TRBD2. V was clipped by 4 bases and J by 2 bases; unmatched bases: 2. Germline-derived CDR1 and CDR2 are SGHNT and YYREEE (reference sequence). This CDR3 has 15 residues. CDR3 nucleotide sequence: TGTGCCAGCAGCCTAGCGGGGGGAACCTACAATGAGCAGTTCTTC. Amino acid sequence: CASSLAGGTYNEQFF.

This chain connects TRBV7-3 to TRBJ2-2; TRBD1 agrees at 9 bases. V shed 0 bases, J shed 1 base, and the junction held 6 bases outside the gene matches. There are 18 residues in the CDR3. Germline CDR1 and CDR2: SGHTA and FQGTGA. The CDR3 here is CASSLTPGTGKNTGELFF. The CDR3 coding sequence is TGTGCCAGCAGCTTAACGCCCGGGACAGGGAAGAACACCGGGGAGCTGTTTTTT. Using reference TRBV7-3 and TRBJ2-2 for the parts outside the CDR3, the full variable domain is GAGVSQTPSNKVTEKGKYVELRCDPISGHTALYWYRQSLGQGPEFLIYFQGTGAADDSGLPNDRFFAVRPEGSVSTLKIQRTERGDSAVYLCASSLTPGTGKNTGELFFGEGSRLTVL.

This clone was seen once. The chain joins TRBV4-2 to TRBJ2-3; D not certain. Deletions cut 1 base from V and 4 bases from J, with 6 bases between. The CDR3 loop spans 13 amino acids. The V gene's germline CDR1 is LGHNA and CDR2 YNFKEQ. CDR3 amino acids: CASSQVVADTQYF. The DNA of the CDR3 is TGTGCCAGCAGCCAAGTGGTCGCAGATACGCAGTATTTT.

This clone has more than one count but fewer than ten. The CDR3, as DNA: TGTGCCAGCAGCTTTTTGGGGGGTGATTCACCCCTCCACTTT. Encoded protein: CASSFLGGDSPLHF. This chain connects TRBV5-6 to TRBJ1-6; maybe TRBD1 (5 bases). The CDR3 consists of 14 residues. Trimming pared 2 bases from V and 8 bases from J, leaving 11 bases between. Germline-derived CDR1 and CDR2 are SGHDT and YYEEEE.

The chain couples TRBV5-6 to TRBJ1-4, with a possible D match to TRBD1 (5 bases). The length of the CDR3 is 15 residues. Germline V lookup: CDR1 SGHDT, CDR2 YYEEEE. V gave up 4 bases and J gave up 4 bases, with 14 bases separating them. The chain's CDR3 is CASSPSGGFNEKLFF. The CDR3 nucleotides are TGTGCCAGCAGCCCTTCTGGGGGGTTTAATGAAAAACTGTTTTTT. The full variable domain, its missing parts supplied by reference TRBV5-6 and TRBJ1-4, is DAGVTQSPTHLIKTRGQQVTLRCSPKSGHDTVSWYQQALGQGPQFIFQYYEEEERQRGNFPDRFSGHQFPNYSSELNVNALLLGDSALYLCASSPSGGFNEKLFFGSGTQLSVL.